The present T cell receptor (beta chain) was sequenced within a study of CD8+CD57+ T cells in acquired aplastic anemia. Many counts were recorded for this clonotype. As yet, its antigen is unknown. With V trimmed by 6 bases and J by 4 bases, 3 bases remained unmatched. This CDR3 comprises 14 residues. Study conclusions and caveats: Approximately 27 CD8+ CDR3 sequences occurred in both the patients and the controls. Levels of CD8+ Simpson's diversity were not significantly distinct in patients versus controls.

The template used for profiling TCR beta VDJ and CDR3 was genomic DNA. One entry per CDR3 protein results from TCRdb running MiXCR on the reads. The data contain about 110,000 distinct CDR3 sequences, approximately 49% of them seen just once; the ten biggest clones take up roughly 30%. This rearrangement joins TRBV12-3 or TRBV12-4 to TRBJ2-1; TRBD2 matches at 10 bases. The receptor's source is a human donor in good health, serving as a control. Sequencing was done on a sample of sorted CD4+, CD8+, or CD8+CD57+ T cells (not recorded which) from PBMCs. The CDR3 sequence is CASRPSGGYNEQFF. CDR3 bases: TGTGCCAGCAGGCCTAGCGGGGGTTACAATGAGCAGTTCTTC.